Below are 30 T cell receptor beta chains sequenced from a single sample in a study of T cell responses to AZD1222 COVID-19 vaccine. This table comes from immunoSEQ multiplex PCR, and its TCRdb copy is limited to in-frame clones, with some not included. Of about 150,000 clones in the sample, around nine tenths were seen once. The input for sequencing was peripheral blood, taken on day 0 of AZD1222 vaccination. The origin of the receptors is an adult in good health.

The chain has TRBV11-3 and TRBJ2-4, with 7 nucleotides matching TRBD2. The CDR3 is made up of 17 amino acids. J gave up 3 bases and V 5 bases, and 13 bases lay outside the gene matches. The germline V gene encodes CDR1 SGHNT and CDR2 YENEEA. This CDR3 is CASSPSFGRRGKNIQYF. CDR3 nucleotides: TGTGCCAGCAGCCCATCGTTCGGGAGGAGGGGCAAAAACATTCAGTACTTC.

The chain carries TRBV6-4 and TRBJ2-2, with a possible D match to TRBD2 (6 bases). Germline assignment: CDR1 MRHNA and CDR2 SNTAGT. V dropped 0 bases and J dropped 6 bases, with 11 bases sitting between them. The CDR3 runs 15 residues. The CDR3 sequence: CASSDSDGSSGELFF. CDR3 nucleotides: TGTGCCAGCAGTGACTCGGACGGGAGTTCCGGGGAGCTGTTTTTT.

V usage is TRBV11-3 and J usage is TRBJ2-5, with D perhaps TRBD1 or TRBD2 (6 bases each). This CDR3 spans 16 amino acids. Deletions cut 4 bases from V and 5 bases from J, with 20 bases between. CDR1 is SGHNT and CDR2 is YENEEA in the germline V gene. Here the CDR3 reads CASSSAGLPDRETQYF. The CDR3 DNA reads as TGTGCCAGCAGCTCCGCGGGACTCCCCGACAGGGAGACCCAGTACTTC.

The chain employs TRBV27 and TRBJ2-2, with no clear D. The V gene lost 5 bases and the J gene lost 4 bases, with 14 bases spanning the gap. Germline CDR1 reads MNHEY; CDR2 reads SMNVEV (reference sequence). The length of the CDR3 is 15 residues. The CDR3 sequence is CASSTIRQSTGELFF. CDR3 coding DNA: TGTGCCAGCAGTACCATTCGACAATCCACCGGGGAGCTGTTTTTT.

This chain uses TRBV11-3 with TRBJ2-1; 9 bases are a match to TRBD1. J was trimmed by 7 bases and V by 4 bases; bases with no gene match: 8. The CDR3 totals 15 residues. Germline V lookup: CDR1 SGHNT, CDR2 YENEEA. The CDR3 DNA reads as TGTGCCAGCAGCTCCACAGGGGGCGCCCAAAATGAGCAGTTCTTC. The encoded protein is CASSSTGGAQNEQFF.

The rearrangement joins TRBV21-1 to TRBJ1-1; TRBD1, the table's D call, lacks a check against the DNA. TRBV21-1 is listed as a pseudogene. The CDR3 sequence is 16 residues long. DNA of the CDR3: TGTGCCAGCAGCAAAGACTGTACAGGGGTTTCTAGTGAAGCTTTCTTT. Translation: CASSKDCTGVSSEAFF.

The chain is built from TRBV19 and TRBJ2-3; the match to TRBD1 covers 7 bases. Germline V lookup: CDR1 LNHDA, CDR2 SQIVND (reference sequence). Unmatched junction bases numbered 6, after V lost 9 bases and J lost 3 bases. This CDR3 has 13 amino acids. The CDR3 is CASRTGLTDTQYF. In DNA, the CDR3 is TGTGCCAGCCGGACAGGTCTGACAGATACGCAGTATTTT.

The chain recombines TRBV15 with TRBJ2-3, with 7 bases that match TRBD1. The ends lost 9 bases at V and 2 bases at J; junction bases unmatched: 11. This CDR3 is built from 15 residues. Germline V gene lookup returns CDR1 LNHNV and CDR2 YYDKDF (reference sequence). CDR3 DNA: TGTGCCACACGACCGGGACAGAGCATCACAGATACGCAGTATTTT. This codes for CATRPGQSITDTQYF.

V is TRBV7-2 and J is TRBJ2-1; 15 nucleotides align to TRBD2. The ends lost 7 bases at V and 0 bases at J; junction bases unmatched: 4. CDR1 SGHTA and CDR2 FQGNSA come from the germline V gene. This CDR3 region has 17 residues. The CDR3 spells CASNGLAGGSSYNEQFF. Here the CDR3 DNA reads TGTGCCAGCAACGGACTAGCGGGGGGGAGCTCCTACAATGAGCAGTTCTTC.

This chain uses TRBV9 with TRBJ1-1; a possible D gene is TRBD1 (5 bases). The CDR3 loop spans 13 amino acids. Trimming left V 2 bases short and J 4 bases short, with 9 bases between. Germline CDR1 and CDR2: SGDLS and YYNGEE. Here the CDR3 DNA reads TGTGCCAGCAGCGTGACAGTCCTCACTGAAGCTTTCTTT. Translated, it gives CASSVTVLTEAFF.

The V and J genes are TRBV19 and TRBJ2-7; D tentatively reads TRBD1 or TRBD2 (5 bases each). Trimming pared 0 bases from V and 5 bases from J, leaving 20 bases between. CDR3 size: 17 residues. The germline V gene encodes CDR1 LNHDA and CDR2 SQIVND (reference sequence). The CDR3 DNA reads as TGTGCCAGTAGTATAGATCTCTTCCTGGGGCAGGGAGACGAGCAGTACTTC. Residues: CASSIDLFLGQGDEQYF.

V is TRBV5-8 and J is TRBJ1-3; possibly TRBD1 for D (6 bases). V was shortened by 9 bases and J by 1 base, with 17 bases between the two germline ends. CDR3 size: 15 residues. Germline V gene data show CDR1 as SGHTS and CDR2 as YDEGEE. CDR3 sequence reads: CAIRRGGGSGNTIYF. For the CDR3, the DNA is TGTGCCATACGACGAGGGGGAGGGTCTGGAAACACCATATATTTT.

The chain has TRBV6-4 and TRBJ1-5, with D possibly being TRBD1 (6 bases). CDR3 size: 17 residues. Per the germline V gene, CDR1 is MRHNA and CDR2 is SNTAGT. V lost 6 bases and J lost 4, with 22 bases in between. The DNA for the CDR3 is TGTGCCAGCAGCCCCTTTCGCCCGAGGGGGGGAAATCAGCCCCAGCATTTT. Translating it yields CASSPFRPRGGNQPQHF.

The V gene is TRBV27, the J gene TRBJ2-1; D is unresolved. Trimming left V 2 bases short and J 5 bases short, with 7 bases between. Looked up from germline, CDR1 is MNHEY and CDR2 is SMNVEV (reference sequence). The CDR3 contains 13 residues. The CDR3 sequence: CASSLAVHNEQFF. CDR3 nucleotide sequence: TGTGCCAGCAGTTTAGCCGTCCACAATGAGCAGTTCTTC.

The V call is TRBV19, the J call TRBJ2-7; a possible D gene is TRBD1 (5 bases). V was clipped by 4 bases and J by 3 bases, with 13 bases between them. In germline, CDR1 is LNHDA, CDR2 SQIVND (reference sequence). The CDR3 is 14 residues long. CDR3 residues: CASSNQGQGYEQYF. The CDR3 nucleotides read TGTGCCAGTAGTAATCAAGGGCAGGGCTACGAGCAGTACTTC.

This chain joins TRBV13 and TRBJ2-7; D is ambiguous. Germline V lookup: CDR1 PRHDT, CDR2 FYEKMQ (reference sequence). The V end lost 5 bases, the J end lost 2 bases, and 10 bases lay between the germline ends. This CDR3 has 13 amino acids. In DNA form, the CDR3 reads TGTGCCAGCAGCCCTGGCCTGACCTACGAGCAGTACTTC. Amino acid sequence: CASSPGLTYEQYF.

The CDR3 nucleotides read TGTGCCAGCTCACCATTGCCGAGCACAGATACGCAGTATTTT. Translation: CASSPLPSTDTQYF. The V and J genes are TRBV18 and TRBJ2-3; D call uncertain. Germline CDR1 and CDR2: KGHSH and LQKENI. Trimming cost V 2 bases and J 0 bases, with 6 bases left between them. The CDR3 is 14 amino acids.

The chain uses TRBV27 and TRBJ1-2, with TRBD1 matching 9 bases. The CDR3 loop spans 13 amino acids. Germline-derived CDR1 and CDR2 are MNHEY and SMNVEV (reference sequence). V dropped 5 bases and J dropped 3; count of bases not matched to a gene: 1. This chain's CDR3 is CASSGDRDYGYTF. CDR3 nucleotides: TGTGCCAGCAGTGGGGACAGGGACTATGGCTACACCTTC.

V and J are TRBV24-1 and TRBJ2-5, with TRBD2 identical over 8 bases. The CDR3 consists of 14 residues. Germline CDR1 reads KGHDR; CDR2 reads SFDVKD. V shed 10 bases and J 4 bases; nucleotides not matched to a gene: 10. CDR3 protein: CATGAGGSTETQYF. CDR3 sequence (DNA): TGTGCCACAGGGGCGGGAGGTTCCACAGAGACCCAGTACTTC.

The rearrangement joins TRBV7-2 to TRBJ2-1, with 8 bases aligning to TRBD2. The CDR3 is made up of 17 amino acids. The trim removed 2 bases at V and 1 base at J, leaving 7 bases unmatched. The germline V gene encodes CDR1 SGHTA and CDR2 FQGNSA. The CDR3 loop reads CASSLRTSLASYNEQFF. CDR3 DNA: TGTGCCAGCAGCTTACGGACTAGCCTGGCGTCCTACAATGAGCAGTTCTTC.

This clone was detected only a few times. This chain links TRBV25-1 with TRBJ2-3; D is ambiguous. Germline V gene lookup returns CDR1 MGHDK and CDR2 SYGVNS. The length of the CDR3 is 11 residues. V dropped 1 base and J dropped 7 bases, with 3 bases sitting between them. The DNA for the CDR3 is TGTGCCAGCAGTGAATTCTATACGCAGTATTTT. It encodes CASSEFYTQYF.

This rearrangement joins TRBV28 to TRBJ1-1; a weak D match, TRBD1 (5 bases). Germline V gene sequence: CDR1 MDHEN, CDR2 SYDVKM. The CDR3 is made up of 11 amino acids. V lost 10 bases and J 8 bases, leaving 14 bases between the germline ends. DNA for the CDR3: TGTGCCATCCTATGGGGCGTAGAAGCTTTCTTT. Translated: CAILWGVEAFF.

The genes are TRBV4-3 and TRBJ1-6, with D maybe TRBD1 (5 bases). This CDR3 is built from 17 residues. Trimming took 0 bases from V and 10 from J, leaving 19 bases between them. The germline CDR1 and CDR2 sequences are LGHNA and YSLEER. Here the CDR3 DNA reads TGCGCCAGCAGCCAAGATCTCGGGGCAGGAGGTCGATCACCCCTCCACTTT. Translation: CASSQDLGAGGRSPLHF.

This clone was counted once. The gene calls are TRBV5-4 and TRBJ2-1; TRBD2 aligns across 7 bases. The CDR3 totals 17 residues. The J segment lost 8 bases and the V segment lost 4 bases, leaving 18 bases of the junction unmatched. Germline lookup yields CDR1 SGHNT and CDR2 YYREEE (reference sequence). The CDR3 DNA is TGTGCCAGCAGCCATGAGCCTGCCGCGCGCGGGAGAGATGAGCAGTTCTTC. Protein product: CASSHEPAARGRDEQFF. Filled out from reference TRBV5-4 and TRBJ2-1, the complete variable domain reads ETGVTQSPTHLIKTRGQQVTLRCSSQSGHNTVSWYQQALGQGPQFIFQYYREEENGRGNFPPRFSGLQFPNYSSELNVNALELDDSALYLCASSHEPAARGRDEQFFGPGTRLTVL.

The V and J genes are TRBV28 and TRBJ1-1; D gene uncertain. CDR1 is MDHEN, CDR2 SYDVKM, per germline. The CDR3 is made up of 14 amino acids. V was shortened by 6 bases and J by 1 base, with 12 bases between the two germline ends. CDR3 loop: CASSPRGKNTEAFF. In nucleotides, the CDR3 is TGTGCCAGCAGCCCCAGAGGGAAGAACACTGAAGCTTTCTTT.

The chain is built from TRBV18 and TRBJ2-7, with 7 bases that match TRBD1. Germline V gene lookup returns CDR1 KGHSH and CDR2 LQKENI. V gave up 1 base and J gave up 5 bases; unmatched junction bases: 11. This CDR3 is 16 amino acids long. The CDR3 here is CASSPLSTGWADEQYF. The CDR3 DNA reads as TGTGCCAGCTCACCACTATCGACAGGGTGGGCGGACGAGCAGTACTTC. The full variable domain, completed using reference TRBV18 and TRBJ2-7, is NAGVMQNPRHLVRRRGQEARLRCSPMKGHSHVYWYRQLPEEGLKFMVYLQKENIIDESGMPKERFSAEFPKEGPSILRIQQVVRGDSAAYFCASSPLSTGWADEQYFGPGTRLTVT.

The chain is built from TRBV6-2 or TRBV6-3 and TRBJ2-7; perhaps TRBD1 as D (5 bases). The CDR3 length is 16 residues. V gave up 3 bases and J gave up 0 bases, with 15 bases separating them. Germline V gene lookup returns CDR1 MNHEY and CDR2 SVGEGT. The CDR3 nucleotides are TGTGCCAGCAGTTATACAATACAGGAGCCCTCCTACGAGCAGTACTTC. This encodes CASSYTIQEPSYEQYF.

J is TRBJ2-3 and V is TRBV12-5; D remains unclear. Trimming took 6 bases from V and 0 from J, leaving 10 bases between them. Germline CDR1 reads LGHNT; CDR2 reads FRNRAP. This CDR3 has 14 residues. CDR3 loop: CASGPPRSTDTQYF. In nucleotides, the CDR3 is TGTGCTAGTGGGCCCCCCAGGAGCACAGATACGCAGTATTTT.

V usage is TRBV10-1 and J usage is TRBJ2-1; 10 bases map to TRBD2. CDR3 length: 19 residues. Germline CDR1 and CDR2: WNHNN and SYGVQD (reference sequence). J gave up 7 bases and V 4 bases, and 19 bases lay outside the gene matches. CDR3: CASSGSLRHLAGAGNEQFF. The CDR3 bases are TGCGCCAGCAGTGGATCCCTAAGACATCTAGCGGGGGCTGGGAATGAGCAGTTCTTC.

The chain joins TRBV2 to TRBJ1-6; D might be TRBD1 (6 bases). The CDR3 has 14 amino acids. Trimming took 6 bases from V and 8 from J, leaving 14 bases between them. CDR1 is SNHLY, CDR2 FYNNEI, per germline. The DNA for the CDR3 is TGTGCCAGCAGGTCAGGGGCTTTCGATTCACCCCTCCACTTT. It specifies CASRSGAFDSPLHF.